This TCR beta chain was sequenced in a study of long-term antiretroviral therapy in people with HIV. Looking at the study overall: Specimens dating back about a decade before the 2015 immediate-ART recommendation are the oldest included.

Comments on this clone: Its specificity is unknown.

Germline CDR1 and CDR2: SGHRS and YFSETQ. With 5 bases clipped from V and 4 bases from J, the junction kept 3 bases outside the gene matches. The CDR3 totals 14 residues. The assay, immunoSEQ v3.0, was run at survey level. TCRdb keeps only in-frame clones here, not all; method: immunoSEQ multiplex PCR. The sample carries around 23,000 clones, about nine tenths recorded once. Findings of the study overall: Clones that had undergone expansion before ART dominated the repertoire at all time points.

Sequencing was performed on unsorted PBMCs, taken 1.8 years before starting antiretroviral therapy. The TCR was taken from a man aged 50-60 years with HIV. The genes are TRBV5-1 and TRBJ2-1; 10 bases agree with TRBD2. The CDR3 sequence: CASRPSGGYNEQFF. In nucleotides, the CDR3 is TGCGCCAGCAGGCCTAGCGGGGGTTACAATGAGCAGTTCTTC.